These 5 T cell receptor beta chains originate from one sample sequenced in a study of T cells in Graves' hyperthyroidism and ophthalmopathy. Using RNA transcripts as the source, TCR beta CDR3 regions were amplified. First-round RT-PCR of the TCR CDR3 relied on the HTBI primer set. TCRdb used MiXCR to reprocess the multiplex PCR reads, holding one entry per CDR3 protein. The sample lists around 520,000 distinct CDR3 sequences, roughly a quarter occurring once. What was sequenced was blood. Receptors were obtained from a woman aged 25 to 39 with Graves' ophthalmopathy.

This clonotype was picked up many times. The chain combines TRBV6-2 or TRBV6-3 with TRBJ1-5; 7 nucleotides match TRBD1. Germline V gene data show CDR1 as MNHEY and CDR2 as SVGEGT. This CDR3 region has 16 residues. V was clipped by 0 bases and J by 2 bases; unmatched bases: 4. As DNA, the CDR3 is TGTGCCAGCAGTTACTCGGAGGGGGCCGGCAATCAGCCCCAGCATTTT. Translating gives CASSYSEGAGNQPQHF.

This clonotype has more than one count but fewer than ten. The rearrangement links TRBV5-1 to TRBJ1-2; 11 bases are shared with TRBD1. Germline CDR1 reads SGHRS; CDR2 reads YFSETQ. After removal of 1 base from V and 6 bases from J, the junction contained 11 bases not matched to a gene. The CDR3 loop spans 17 amino acids. The CDR3 coding sequence is TGCGCCAGCAGCTTGCGTATGGGGACAGGGGGAGAGGATGGCTACACCTTC. This encodes CASSLRMGTGGEDGYTF.

Many counts were recorded for this clonotype. The chain carries TRBV6-5 and TRBJ1-2; D is unresolved. The V end lost 4 bases, the J end lost 4 bases, and 13 bases lay between the germline ends. The germline CDR1 and CDR2 sequences are MNHEY and SVGAGI. The CDR3 runs 14 residues. Written as DNA, the CDR3 is TGTGCCAGCAGTTTTGGGAGGTTTAGCTATGGCTACACCTTC. It translates to CASSFGRFSYGYTF.

The chain links TRBV20-1 to TRBJ2-7; D is ambiguous. The germline V and J ends were trimmed by 3 bases and 2 bases, with 14 bases remaining between them. The CDR3 totals 14 residues. Germline V CDR1 and CDR2: DFQATT, SNEGSKA (reference sequence). CDR3 in DNA: TGCAGTGCTAGTTTTACGGGTACCCCCTACGAGCAGTACTTC. Translating gives CSASFTGTPYEQYF.

This clonotype occurred many times. The J gene is TRBJ2-7, the V gene TRBV10-3; no clear D gene. The CDR3 sequence is 18 residues long. V gave up 0 bases and J gave up 3 bases, with 21 bases separating them. Germline V CDR1 and CDR2: ENHRY, SYGVKD. In DNA, the CDR3 is TGTGCCATCAGTGAGTCCGTCCTAGACCCCCGCCTCCTCTACGAGCAGTACTTC. This codes for CAISESVLDPRLLYEQYF.